This TCR beta chain was recovered during a study of radiation and T cells in renal cell carcinoma. The assay was immunoSEQ multiplex PCR, and TCRdb's table has in-frame clones only and misses some. The repertoire includes tens of thousands of clones, 85% of them detected once, and 9.4% sits in the top ten. Specified time point: blood 4 weeks post-SBRT, at nephrectomy. Described treatment: 15 Gy SBRT to primary tumor, nephrectomy 4 weeks later. Nephrectomy followed 15 Gy stereotactic body radiation by 4 weeks. Blood was sampled at baseline, 2 weeks and 4 weeks after SBRT. Unmatched junction bases numbered 5, after V lost 0 bases and J lost 1 base. The germline CDR1 and CDR2 sequences are MNHEY and SMNVEV (reference sequence). This CDR3 has 16 amino acids. This clone was observed a single time.

The source of this sequence is a man aged 45-60 years with renal cell carcinoma. J is TRBJ2-7 and V is TRBV27; TRBD1 aligns across 8 bases. Material: blood, obtained from a patient whose treatment included radiotherapy and nephrectomy. The CDR3 region is CASSLSTGDRSYEQYF. As DNA, the CDR3 is TGTGCCAGCAGTTTATCGACCGGGGACAGGTCCTACGAGCAGTACTTC.